The clone carrying this T cell receptor (beta chain) has a handful of counts. No antigen is known for it. The entry originates in a study of blood T cells in healthy people across ages. The use of a sample-barcoded 5' primer and a J-beta primer mix characterized a second PCR of roughly 6 to 11 cycles. TCRdb independently ran MiXCR on the 5' RACE reads; one entry per CDR3 protein. The sample lists hundreds of thousands of distinct CDR3 sequences; approximately 65% were seen once. Broader study findings: TCR beta diversity tracked closely with naive T cell percentage. What prevented conclusive comparison of naive and antigen-experienced cells was that PBMCs were unsorted.

The CDR3 totals 15 residues. Germline V CDR1 and CDR2: LGHNA, YNFKEQ. The ends were cut back, 0 bases at V and 8 bases at J, with 16 bases in the middle. The TCR was taken from a man aged 25-45 years in good health. V is TRBV4-2 and J is TRBJ1-2, with D possibly TRBD1 on 5 matching bases. The sequencing sample was made of blood. Here the CDR3 DNA reads TGTGCCAGCAGCCAAGAACGGGGGGGGAGAGACGGCTACACCTTC. This gives the protein CASSQERGGRDGYTF.